Below are 28 T cell receptor beta chains sequenced from a single sample in a study of molecular identifiers for immune sequencing clone quantification. MiXCR, run by TCRdb on the PCR reads, gives a single entry per CDR3 protein. The sample includes 350,000 or so distinct CDR3 sequences, about a fifth of them seen just once. Input material: naive CD8+ T cells from blood, with Jurkat cell RNA spiked in. Indicated subset: FACS-sorted CD8+CD4-CCR7+CD45RA+ naive T cells. The receptors were sampled from a human donor in good health. Some libraries in this study had Jurkat cell RNA spiked in.

This clonotype was counted between two and nine times. This chain uses TRBV6-2 or TRBV6-3 with TRBJ2-7, with 7 nucleotides matching TRBD2. J gave up 4 bases and V 5 bases, and 8 bases lay outside the gene matches. This CDR3 is built from 14 residues. Germline assignment: CDR1 MNHEY and CDR2 SVGEGT. The CDR3 DNA follows: TGTGCCAGCAGTCCCAGGGACTACGGTTACGAGCAGTACTTC. It translates to CASSPRDYGYEQYF.

Concerning this clonotype itself: A junction boundary mismatches the germline segment, possibly from a read error. The rearrangement joins TRBV20-1 to TRBJ2-7; D is unclear. Germline V gene data show CDR1 as DFQATT and CDR2 as SNEGSKA (reference sequence). The CDR3 extends over 11 amino acids. CDR3 loop: CSARVTYERYF. CDR3 sequence (DNA): TGCAGTGCTAGGGTGACCTACGAGCGGTACTTC.

The table lists this clonotype with many counts. V is TRBV12-3 or TRBV12-4 and J is TRBJ1-4; no clear D. The CDR3 spans 15 residues. Trimming took off 5 bases at V and 8 bases at J, with 18 bases between the two ends. The CDR3 region is CASSPGPGGGEKLFF. The CDR3 nucleotides are TGTGCCAGCAGTCCAGGACCTGGCGGCGGCGAAAAACTGTTTTTT.

This clonotype was seen at least ten times. The chain employs TRBV6-1 and TRBJ1-2; 12 bases match TRBD1. The CDR3 totals 13 residues. V gave up 11 bases and J gave up 7 bases; unmatched junction bases: 8. Germline values: CDR1 MNHNS, CDR2 SASEGT. The CDR3 DNA is TGTGCCGTTCCGGGACAGGGGGCGGTTGGCTACACCTTC. Translating gives CAVPGQGAVGYTF.

This clonotype was seen a handful of times. The chain joins TRBV3-1 to TRBJ2-7; the match to TRBD1 covers 7 bases. This CDR3 is built from 15 residues. Germline V CDR1 and CDR2: LGHDT, YNNKEL (reference sequence). After removal of 2 bases from V and 3 bases from J, the junction contained 7 bases not matched to a gene. CDR3 in amino acids: CASSQSRDSIYEQYF. As DNA, the CDR3 is TGTGCCAGCAGCCAATCCCGGGACAGCATCTACGAGCAGTACTTC.

At least ten counts were recorded for this clonotype. The rearrangement joins TRBV4-1 to TRBJ2-5, with a weak D call TRBD2 (6 bases). The CDR3 consists of 15 residues. The V and J ends lost 0 bases and 2 bases respectively, with 10 bases between them. Germline V gene sequence: CDR1 MGHRA, CDR2 YSYEKL. The CDR3 protein is CASSQEGLKQETQYF. The CDR3 nucleotides are TGCGCCAGCAGCCAAGAAGGACTAAAACAAGAGACCCAGTACTTC.

This clonotype has a handful of counts. The chain has TRBV19 and TRBJ2-3; a possible D gene is TRBD2 (7 bases). The CDR3 loop spans 15 amino acids. Germline V gene data show CDR1 as LNHDA and CDR2 as SQIVND (reference sequence). Trimming removed 7 bases from V and 3 bases from J, with 17 bases in between. CDR3 region: CASKPWGGATDTQYF. DNA of the CDR3: TGTGCCAGTAAGCCCTGGGGGGGGGCGACAGATACGCAGTATTTT.

This clonotype came up many times. The genes are TRBV13 and TRBJ2-4, with a weak D call TRBD2 (6 bases). CDR3 size: 13 residues. Germline CDR1 reads PRHDT; CDR2 reads FYEKMQ (reference sequence). V shed 5 bases and J shed 6 bases, with 11 bases lying between them. In DNA form, the CDR3 reads TGTGCCAGCAGCCGCGGGACCCCAAACATTCAGTACTTC. Its protein product is CASSRGTPNIQYF.

The sample holds many counts of this clonotype. The V and J genes are TRBV3-1 and TRBJ1-1, with D possibly TRBD1 on 5 matching bases. Per germline, CDR1 LGHDT and CDR2 YNNKEL (reference sequence). V lost 7 bases to trimming and J lost 0 bases, with 15 bases between them. CDR3 length: 15 residues. CDR3 nucleotides: TGTGCCAGCACCCCGGGACCAGGAATGAACACTGAAGCTTTCTTT. Its protein product is CASTPGPGMNTEAFF.

The V call is TRBV7-9, the J call TRBJ2-7; 9 nucleotides line up with TRBD2. V trimming: 3 bases; J trimming: 6 bases; junction bases outside the gene matches: 12. Germline CDR1 SEHNR, CDR2 FQNEAQ (reference sequence). The CDR3 spans 16 residues. CDR3 sequence: CASSLAMDSGGLEQYF. The CDR3, as DNA: TGTGCCAGCAGCTTGGCTATGGATAGCGGGGGTCTCGAGCAGTACTTC.

On this clonotype itself: It may be a read error: a sequence one base away is much more abundant. Since no conserved phenylalanine or tryptophan closes the CDR3, a read error is the likely cause. V gene TRBV15 combines with J gene TRBJ2-7; no reliable D call. V was clipped by 1 base and J by 5 bases, with 15 bases between them. Germline CDR1 and CDR2: LNHNV and YYDKDF (reference sequence). CDR3 size: 15 residues. CDR3 sequence (DNA): TGTGCCACCAGCAGAGTGGTACTGGGCCGGGACGAGCAGTACTCC. Translating gives CATSRVVLGRDEQYS.

About this clonotype itself: Just one base apart from a much larger clone, this may be a read error. This sequence joins TRBV7-9 and TRBJ2-3; 8 bases map to TRBD1. V shed 8 bases and J 5 bases; nucleotides not matched to a gene: 12. Germline-derived CDR1 and CDR2 are SEHNR and FQNEAQ (reference sequence). CDR3 length equals 15 residues. The CDR3 is CASGATPDRGDTQYF. As DNA, the CDR3 is TGTGCCAGCGGCGCAACCCCCGACAGGGGAGATACGCAGTATTTT.

This clonotype was counted a few times. The chain couples TRBV5-4 to TRBJ2-3, with a tentative D call TRBD1 (6 bases). Germline V gene sequence: CDR1 SGHNT, CDR2 YYREEE (reference sequence). The CDR3 sequence is 17 residues long. Trimming took off 0 bases at V and 1 base at J, with 15 bases between the two ends. For the CDR3, the DNA is TGTGCCAGCAGCTTGGGAGTAGGGGGAGCTGGCACAGATACGCAGTATTTT. This gives the protein CASSLGVGGAGTDTQYF.

This clonotype was counted at least ten times. V and J are TRBV7-3 and TRBJ2-1, with TRBD2 matching over 9 bases. V shed 1 base, J shed 1 base, and the junction held 8 bases outside the gene matches. This CDR3 has 18 residues. CDR1 is SGHTA and CDR2 is FQGTGA in the germline V gene. The CDR3 DNA follows: TGTGCCAGCAGCTTAAACGGCGGGAGGGCCATATCCTACAATGAGCAGTTCTTC. Its protein product is CASSLNGGRAISYNEQFF.

This clonotype was detected ten times or more. CDR3 loop: CAWSVTGDTEAFF. In DNA, the CDR3 is TGTGCCTGGAGTGTAACAGGGGATACTGAAGCTTTCTTT. The chain carries TRBV30 and TRBJ1-1; 7 nucleotides agree with TRBD1. Germline V CDR1 and CDR2: GTSNPN, SVGIG (reference sequence). V trimming: 0 bases; J trimming: 5 bases; junction bases outside the gene matches: 3. The CDR3 runs 13 residues.

This clonotype was recorded many times. The chain employs TRBV4-3 and TRBJ2-3, with D unresolved. Germline CDR1 LGHNA, CDR2 YSLEER. V lost 0 bases and J lost 2, with 6 bases in between. CDR3 length equals 14 residues. The CDR3 DNA reads as TGCGCCAGCAGCCAAGAAGCATCCACAGATACGCAGTATTTT. Translation gives CASSQEASTDTQYF.

Many counts were recorded for this clonotype. The chain carries TRBV30 and TRBJ2-7; possible D gene TRBD2, 6 bases. V gave up 0 bases and J gave up 4 bases, with 13 bases separating them. The CDR3 extends over 14 amino acids. CDR1 is GTSNPN, CDR2 SVGIG, per germline (reference sequence). The chain's CDR3 is CAWSVPGGVYEQYF. The CDR3 DNA sequence: TGTGCCTGGAGTGTACCCGGCGGGGTGTACGAGCAGTACTTC.

Points on this clonotype: This may be a read error: a much more frequent sequence differs by one nucleotide. V gene TRBV5-6 combines with J gene TRBJ2-6; weak D call: TRBD2 (6 bases). Per germline, CDR1 SGHDT and CDR2 YYEEEE. This CDR3 has 19 amino acids. In nucleotides, the CDR3 is TGTGCCAGCAGCTTGTGGAGGAGGGGCGGGATTTCTGGGGCCAACGTCCCGACTTTC. Encoded protein: CASSLWRRGGISGANVPTF.

This chain connects TRBV5-1 to TRBJ1-1, with TRBD1 matching 9 bases. V gave up 0 bases and J gave up 1 base; unmatched junction bases: 10. CDR1 and CDR2 (germline): SGHRS, YFSETQ. The CDR3 loop spans 18 amino acids. CDR3 protein: CASSLAHRGLISNTEAFF. CDR3 bases: TGCGCCAGCAGCTTGGCCCACAGGGGGCTTATCTCGAACACTGAAGCTTTCTTT.

In regard to this clonotype: This may be a read error: a much more frequent sequence differs by one nucleotide. This chain uses TRBV6-2 or TRBV6-3 with TRBJ1-1; D is unresolved. Germline-derived CDR1 and CDR2 are MNHEY and SVGEGT. The V and J ends lost 6 bases and 0 bases respectively, with 17 bases between them. The CDR3 totals 16 residues. The DNA for the CDR3 is TGTGCCAGCAGCATGGCCATCCGGAGGGTGAACACTGAAGCTTTCTTT. Translated, it gives CASSMAIRRVNTEAFF.

This clonotype came up many times. The chain combines TRBV7-2 with TRBJ2-3; D unclear. This CDR3 region has 14 residues. Germline V gene lookup returns CDR1 SGHTA and CDR2 FQGNSA. Between the trimmed V and J ends, which lost 1 base and 2 bases, there was a span of 7 bases. The CDR3 spells CASSLGSTTDTQYF. DNA for the CDR3: TGTGCCAGCAGCTTAGGGTCAACCACAGATACGCAGTATTTT.

A few counts support this clonotype. The V call is TRBV4-3, the J call TRBJ2-3; no reliable D call. There are 17 residues in the CDR3. Germline loops: CDR1 LGHNA, CDR2 YSLEER. V was clipped by 0 bases and J by 1 base, with 14 bases between them. The CDR3 DNA sequence: TGCGCCAGCAGCCAAGATTTTGCCTTCCAGGGCACAGATACGCAGTATTTT. Its translation: CASSQDFAFQGTDTQYF.

This clonotype was detected many times. The CDR3 sequence: CASSQQLSYEQYF. The CDR3 DNA follows: TGTGCCAGCAGTCAGCAACTCTCCTACGAGCAGTACTTC. This chain connects TRBV25-1 to TRBJ2-7; D is unresolved. Germline lookup yields CDR1 MGHDK and CDR2 SYGVNS. CDR3 length: 13 residues. The germline V and J ends were trimmed by 5 bases and 0 bases, with 8 bases remaining between them.

This clonotype was counted at least ten times. This chain links TRBV4-3 with TRBJ2-2; D unclear. Germline V lookup: CDR1 LGHNA, CDR2 YSLEER. The CDR3 length is 18 residues. V was shortened by 0 bases and J by 4 bases, with 18 bases between the two germline ends. The CDR3 nucleotides are TGCGCCAGCAGCCAAGATTCCGGCCTCTCGTTCGGCACCGGGGAGCTGTTTTTT. It codes for CASSQDSGLSFGTGELFF.

This clonotype was found a few times. A read error is possible here, since a much larger clone lies one base away. The V gene is TRBV12-3 or TRBV12-4, the J gene TRBJ1-5; no clear D. This CDR3 contains 13 residues. V was cut by 7 bases and J by 6 bases, with 13 bases left in between. This CDR3 reads CASTLAPGQPQHF. Written as DNA, the CDR3 is TGTGCCAGCACCTTGGCCCCGGGTCAGCCCCAGCATTTT.

Note on this clonotype: Its ends do not fully match the called genes, so a read error is possible. The chain joins TRBV10-3 to TRBJ2-1, with 7 nucleotides matching TRBD2. The CDR3 has 12 amino acids. CDR1 and CDR2 (germline): ENHRY, SYGVKD. The CDR3 reads CAIRGGYSEQFF. Written as DNA, the CDR3 is TGTGCCATCAGGGGGGGGTACAGTGAGCAGTTCTTC.

This chain connects TRBV28 to TRBJ2-7; perhaps TRBD2 as D (6 bases). V was clipped by 7 bases and J by 2 bases, with 24 bases between them. CDR1 and CDR2 (germline): MDHEN, SYDVKM. The CDR3 is 17 residues long. The CDR3 protein is CASTPLGARGVAYEQYF. The CDR3 DNA reads TGTGCCAGCACTCCTCTCGGCGCCCGCGGGGTAGCCTACGAGCAGTACTTC.

This clonotype has at least ten counts. This chain joins TRBV27 and TRBJ2-7; D is perhaps TRBD1 (5 bases). V was clipped by 3 bases and J by 1 base, with 10 bases between them. Per the germline V gene, CDR1 is MNHEY and CDR2 is SMNVEV (reference sequence). CDR3 size: 14 residues. The CDR3 spells CASSFSGLSYEQYF. The CDR3 nucleotides read TGTGCCAGCAGTTTTTCAGGGTTGTCCTACGAGCAGTACTTC.